The clone carrying this TCR beta chain has only one observation. Allocation to cohorts depended on clinical history reported by the participants. Original processing methods: The assay estimated nucleated cells by amplifying reference gene primers. Sequencing was performed with immunoSEQ multiplex PCR; in TCRdb, only in-frame clones are kept and a portion is missing. The DNA was the basis for D and trimming; V, J and clone size are from that table. The table has roughly 280,000 clones, around 92% seen once. This record belongs to a study of blood T cell repertoires in COVID-19. On the study more broadly: Acute-phase and convalescent COVID-19 samples originated in the United States, Italy and Spain.

This CDR3 contains 15 residues. Germline CDR1 reads SGHNT; CDR2 reads YENEEA. Between the trimmed V and J ends, which lost 3 bases and 1 base, there was a span of 10 bases. The V and J genes are TRBV11-3 and TRBJ2-1; D may be TRBD1 (6 bases). This TCR was recovered from a woman aged 60 to 75 who had recovered from COVID-19. Source material: PBMCs or T cells enriched from blood (not recorded which). The DNA for the CDR3 is TGTGCCAGCAGCTTCGGGCAGGGGTCCTACAATGAGCAGTTCTTC. Translated: CASSFGQGSYNEQFF.